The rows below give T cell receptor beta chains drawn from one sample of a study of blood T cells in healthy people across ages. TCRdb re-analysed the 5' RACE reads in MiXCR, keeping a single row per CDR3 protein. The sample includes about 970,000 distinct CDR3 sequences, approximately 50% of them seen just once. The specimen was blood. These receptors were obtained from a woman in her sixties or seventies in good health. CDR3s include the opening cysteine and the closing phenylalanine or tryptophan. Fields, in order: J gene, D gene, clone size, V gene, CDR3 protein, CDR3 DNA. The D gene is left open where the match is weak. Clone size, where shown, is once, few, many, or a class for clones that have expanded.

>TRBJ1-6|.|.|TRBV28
CASSVFPNSPLHF
TGTGCCAGCAGTGTATTTCCGAATTCACCCCTCCACTTT
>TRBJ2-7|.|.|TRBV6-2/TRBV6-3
CASTPRLNTCEQYF
TGTGCCAGCACCCCAAGGTTGAACACCTGCGAGCAGTACTTC
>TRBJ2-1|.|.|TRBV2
CASSPEDPGPQFF
TGTGCCAGCAGTCCAGAGGACCCGGGACCGCAGTTCTTC
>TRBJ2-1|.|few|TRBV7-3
CASSLIPETYNEQFF
TGTGCCAGCAGCTTAATTCCGGAAACTTACAATGAGCAGTTCTTC
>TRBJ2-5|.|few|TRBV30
CAWSLRWETQYF
TGTGCCTGGAGTCTGCGGTGGGAGACCCAGTACTTC
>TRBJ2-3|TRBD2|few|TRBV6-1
CASRTAQGGSGGEGFTDTQYF
TGTGCCAGCAGGACTGCGCAGGGAGGTAGCGGAGGGGAGGGGTTCACAGATACGCAGTATTTT
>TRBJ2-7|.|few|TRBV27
CASGENQVGEQYF
TGTGCCAGCGGGGAAAATCAAGTGGGGGAGCAGTACTTC
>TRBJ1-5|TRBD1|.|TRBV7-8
CASSVQGRGNQPQHF
TGTGCCAGCAGCGTACAGGGGCGGGGGAATCAGCCCCAGCATTTT
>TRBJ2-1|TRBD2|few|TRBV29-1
CSVESLAGVYPNEQFF
TGCAGCGTTGAATCCCTAGCGGGAGTATACCCCAATGAGCAGTTCTTC
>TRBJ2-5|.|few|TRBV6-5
CASSASDGNQETQYF
TGTGCCAGCAGCGCCTCGGACGGAAACCAAGAGACCCAGTACTTC
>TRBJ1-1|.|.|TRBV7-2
CASSLLTEAFF
TGTGCCAGCAGCTTATTAACTGAAGCTTTCTTT
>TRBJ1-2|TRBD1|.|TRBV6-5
CASRLDGGGHGYTF
TGTGCCAGCAGGTTGGATGGAGGGGGCCATGGCTACACCTTC
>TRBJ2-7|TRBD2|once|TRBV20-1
CSASLGGPYEQYF
TGCAGTGCTAGTCTGGGAGGGCCCTACGAGCAGTACTTC